What follows describes a single TCR beta chain. This clonotype was found many times. The target of this receptor is not known. No base quality information exists; no much larger clone differs at one position. In the germline V gene, CDR1 corresponds to SGHRS and CDR2 to YFSETQ. After removal of 1 base from V and 2 bases from J, the junction retains 9 bases not matched to a gene. The CDR3 holds 17 amino acids from the cysteine to the phenylalanine. The sequence is cut down to CDR3 DNA, 51 bases in frame from base 1. Ophthalmopathy patients had moderately to severely active disease, Clinical Activity Score of at least 3, NOSPECS grade of at least 4, and duration under 3 months. Exclusion was applied to patients with uncontrolled infections, other autoimmune diseases, pregnancy or lactation. Diagnoses relied on clinical symptoms, serum thyroxine and TRAb, thyroid ultrasound and orbital computed tomography. Ficoll-Paque density gradient centrifugation was used to isolate PBMCs from about 9 ml of fresh peripheral blood. Total RNA was extracted with Trizol reagent, and quality was checked on an Agilent 2100 Bioanalyzer.

TCR beta CDR3 regions were amplified from RNA transcripts. The first round of RT-PCR for the TCR CDR3 was performed with the HTBI primer set and the Qiagen OneStep RT-PCR kit. The libraries were constructed in a second round of multiplex PCR and then size-selected and purified. Libraries were sequenced paired-end with 100 bp reads on an Illumina HiSeq2000. The source study handled its data this way. SOAPnuke was used to process the raw data, throwing out any read that contained adapters or uncalled bases, had a mean Phred below 15, or lacked an exact constant-primer or identifier match. High-quality paired reads were merged with COPE v1.2.5, and unique nucleotide sequences were defined as clonotypes. MiTCR v1.1 was used to align the clonotypes against IMGT TRBV, TRBD and TRBJ reference segments. The analysis was restricted to V-J combinations with a frequency above 0.0001, which together covered just over 98% of the repertoires. A TCS score was defined as the ratio of F50 (clonal expansion) to E x V (chaos), with BLOSUM62-based TCRdist applied between CDR3 peptides within each V-J. Welch's t-statistics and random forest reduced fewer than 550 V-J features to 10 to 15, which were used in a naive Bayes classifier (R e1071). The public reads were quality trimmed at Q25 with fastp and then assembled into clones with MiXCR by TCRdb, keeping productive beta chains. Identical CDR3 proteins give one entry, which carries the most common genes and DNA. The V and J calls and clone size are TCRdb's, not the authors'. Here the sample has fewer than 450,000 distinct CDR3 sequences; over 13% occur a single time. The ten largest clones capture under 30% of the sample.

These data originate in a study of T cells in Graves' hyperthyroidism and ophthalmopathy (dated by TCRdb to the late 2010s). Broadly, across the study: Peripheral blood was collected at initial diagnosis, before any treatment. To identify distinguishing TCR V-J signatures, a discovery cohort of about 95 patients was used, comprising some 45 with Graves' ophthalmopathy and 57 with stable Graves' hyperthyroidism. Whether ophthalmopathy could be predicted prospectively was tested in an independent validation cohort made up of 18 to 20 hyperthyroidism patients plus 17 patients who later progressed to ophthalmopathy. The roughly 100 discovery patients were randomly divided into training and test sets at a 7:3 ratio. The study also compared thyroid tissue and blood T-cell repertoires from several Graves' hyperthyroidism patients. After sampling, hyperthyroidism patients received methimazole starting at 30 mg daily, and ophthalmopathy patients received high-dose intravenous methylprednisolone. TCR Vbeta CDR3 sequencing of 140 or so peripheral blood samples (over 40 ophthalmopathy, 75 hyperthyroidism and roughly 17 progressor patients) is reported in the paper.

What the research found in general, with its limitations: In validation, progression to ophthalmopathy was predicted by the model with 65% to 71% sensitivity and under 85% specificity, a median of around 5.9 months before onset. No statistical method was used to fix the sample size in advance, and group allocation was not hidden from the investigators. Most expanded thyroid clonotypes (frequency above 0.001) were also found in blood, which suggests that blood repertoires may mirror thyroid immune responses. In cross-validation, a model built on a 13 V-J signature told ophthalmopathy apart from stable hyperthyroidism with roughly 87% sensitivity and around 84% specificity, and in testing the same model reached 80%/75%.

The sequenced sample was blood. In this chain, TRBV5-1 is recombined with TRBJ2-7, and 10 junction bases match TRBD2. This clonotype was sampled from a man over 45 with Graves' ophthalmopathy. The DNA sequence reads TGCGCCAGCAGCTTGCTAGCGGGAGAAATAGGGACCTACGAGCAGTACTTC. It encodes CASSLLAGEIGTYEQYF.